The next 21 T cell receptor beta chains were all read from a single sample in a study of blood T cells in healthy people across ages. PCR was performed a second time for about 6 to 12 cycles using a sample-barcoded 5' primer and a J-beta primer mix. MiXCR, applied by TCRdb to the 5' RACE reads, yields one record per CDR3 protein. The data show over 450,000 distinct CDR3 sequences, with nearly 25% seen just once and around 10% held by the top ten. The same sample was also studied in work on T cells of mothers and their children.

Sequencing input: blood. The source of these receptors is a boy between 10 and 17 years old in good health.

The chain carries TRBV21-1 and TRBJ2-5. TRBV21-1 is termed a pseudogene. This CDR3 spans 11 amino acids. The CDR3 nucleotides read TGTGCCAGTCAGGGTTGGGAGACCCAGTACTTC. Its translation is CASQGWETQYF.

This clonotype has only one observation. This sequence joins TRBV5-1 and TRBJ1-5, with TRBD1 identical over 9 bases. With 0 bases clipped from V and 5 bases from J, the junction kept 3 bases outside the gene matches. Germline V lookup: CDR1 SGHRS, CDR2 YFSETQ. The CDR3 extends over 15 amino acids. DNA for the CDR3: TGCGCCAGCAGCTTGGGGGACAGGGACGATCAGCCCCAGCATTTT. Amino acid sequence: CASSLGDRDDQPQHF.

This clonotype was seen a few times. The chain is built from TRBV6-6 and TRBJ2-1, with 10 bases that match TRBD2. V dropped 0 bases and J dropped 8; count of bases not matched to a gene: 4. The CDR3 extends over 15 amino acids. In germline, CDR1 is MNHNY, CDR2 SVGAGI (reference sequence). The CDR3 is CASSYSASGGYEQFF. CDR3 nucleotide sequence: TGTGCCAGCAGTTACTCGGCTAGCGGGGGTTATGAGCAGTTCTTC.

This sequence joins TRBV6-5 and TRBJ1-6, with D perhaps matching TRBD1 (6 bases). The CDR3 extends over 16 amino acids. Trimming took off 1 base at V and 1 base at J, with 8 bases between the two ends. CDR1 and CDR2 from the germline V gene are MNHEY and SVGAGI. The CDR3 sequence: CASSYWGQSYNSPLHF. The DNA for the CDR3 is TGTGCCAGCAGTTACTGGGGGCAATCCTATAATTCACCCCTCCACTTT.

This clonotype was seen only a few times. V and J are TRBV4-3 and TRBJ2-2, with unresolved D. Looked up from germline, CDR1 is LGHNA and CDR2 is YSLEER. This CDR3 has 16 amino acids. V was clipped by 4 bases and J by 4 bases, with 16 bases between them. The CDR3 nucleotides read TGCGCCAGCAGCCCCCTTAAAGGGATGGCCACCGGGGAGCTGTTTTTT. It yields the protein CASSPLKGMATGELFF.

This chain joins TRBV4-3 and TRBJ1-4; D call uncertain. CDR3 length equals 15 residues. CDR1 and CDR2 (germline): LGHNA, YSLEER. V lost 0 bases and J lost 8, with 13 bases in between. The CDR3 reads CASSQDFLEREKLFF. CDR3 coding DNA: TGCGCCAGCAGCCAAGATTTTTTAGAGAGGGAAAAACTGTTTTTT.

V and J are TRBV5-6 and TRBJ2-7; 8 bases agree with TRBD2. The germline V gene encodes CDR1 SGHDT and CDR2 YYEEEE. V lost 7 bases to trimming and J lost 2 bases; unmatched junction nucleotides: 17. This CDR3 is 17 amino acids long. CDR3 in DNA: TGTGCCAGCTCCCCCCTAGATCGAGCGGGAGTTCCCTACGAGCAGTACTTC. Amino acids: CASSPLDRAGVPYEQYF. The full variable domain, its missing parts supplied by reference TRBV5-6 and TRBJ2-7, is DAGVTQSPTHLIKTRGQQVTLRCSPKSGHDTVSWYQQALGQGPQFIFQYYEEEERQRGNFPDRFSGHQFPNYSSELNVNALLLGDSALYLCASSPLDRAGVPYEQYFGPGTRLTVT.

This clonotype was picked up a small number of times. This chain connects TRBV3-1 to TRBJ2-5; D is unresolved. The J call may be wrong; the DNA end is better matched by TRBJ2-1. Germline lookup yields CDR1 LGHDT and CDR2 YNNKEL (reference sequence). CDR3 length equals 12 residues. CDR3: CASSQVVGEQFF. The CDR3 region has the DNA TGTGCCAGCAGCCAAGTAGTAGGGGAGCAGTTCTTC.

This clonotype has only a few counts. The CDR3 sequence: CASSLPMGQGSYEQYF. In DNA form, the CDR3 reads TGTGCCAGCAGTTTACCTATGGGACAGGGGTCCTACGAGCAGTACTTC. The J gene is TRBJ2-7, the V gene TRBV28; TRBD1 matches 10 bases. The CDR3 runs to 16 residues. Unmatched junction bases numbered 5, after V lost 2 bases and J lost 1 base. CDR1 MDHEN and CDR2 SYDVKM come from the germline V gene.

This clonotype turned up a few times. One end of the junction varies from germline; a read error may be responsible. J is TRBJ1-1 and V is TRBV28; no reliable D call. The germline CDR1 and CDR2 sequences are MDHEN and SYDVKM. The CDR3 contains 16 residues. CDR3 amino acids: CAGSYSFRHMNTEAFF. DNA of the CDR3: TGTGCCGGCAGCTACTCCTTTCGCCACATGAACACTGAAGCTTTCTTT. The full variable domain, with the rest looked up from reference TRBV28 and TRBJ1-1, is DVKVTQSSRYLVKRTGEKVFLECVQDMDHENMFWYRQDPGLGLRLIYFSYDVKMKEKGDIPEGYSVSREKKERFSLILESASTNQTSMYLCAGSYSFRHMNTEAFFGQGTRLTVV.

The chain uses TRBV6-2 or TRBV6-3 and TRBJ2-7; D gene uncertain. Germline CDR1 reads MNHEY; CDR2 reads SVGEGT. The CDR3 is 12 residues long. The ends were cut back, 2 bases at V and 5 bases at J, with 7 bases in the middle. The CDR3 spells CASSYGFDEQYF. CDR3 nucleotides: TGTGCCAGCAGTTACGGTTTCGACGAGCAGTACTTC.

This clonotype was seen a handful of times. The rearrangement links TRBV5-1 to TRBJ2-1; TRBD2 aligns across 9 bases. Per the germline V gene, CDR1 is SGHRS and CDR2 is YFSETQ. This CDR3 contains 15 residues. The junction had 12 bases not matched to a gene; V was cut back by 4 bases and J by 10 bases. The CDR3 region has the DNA TGCGCCAGCAGCCCTTCCGGCGGGAGGGCTGACGAGCAGTTCTTC. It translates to CASSPSGGRADEQFF.

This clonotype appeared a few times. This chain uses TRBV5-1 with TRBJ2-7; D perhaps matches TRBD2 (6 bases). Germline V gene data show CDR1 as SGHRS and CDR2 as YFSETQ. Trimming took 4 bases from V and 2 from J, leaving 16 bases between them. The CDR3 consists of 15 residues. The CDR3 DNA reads TGCGCCAGCAGCCCCGGGATAGCGGAGGCCTACGAGCAGTACTTC. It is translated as CASSPGIAEAYEQYF.

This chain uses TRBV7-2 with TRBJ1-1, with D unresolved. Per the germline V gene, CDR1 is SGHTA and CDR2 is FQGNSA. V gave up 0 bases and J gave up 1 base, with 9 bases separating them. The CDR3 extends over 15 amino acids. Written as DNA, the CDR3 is TGTGCCAGCAGCTTAGCCCCCCCAGCGAACACTGAAGCTTTCTTT. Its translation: CASSLAPPANTEAFF. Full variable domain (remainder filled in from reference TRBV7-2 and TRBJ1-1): GAGVSQSPSNKVTEKGKDVELRCDPISGHTALYWYRQSLGQGLEFLIYFQGNSAPDKSGLPSDRFSAERTGGSVSTLTIQRTQQEDSAVYLCASSLAPPANTEAFFGQGTRLTVV.

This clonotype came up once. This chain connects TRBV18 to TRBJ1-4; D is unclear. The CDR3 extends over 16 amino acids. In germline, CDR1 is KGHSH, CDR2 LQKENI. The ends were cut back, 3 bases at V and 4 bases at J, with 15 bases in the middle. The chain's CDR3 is CASSPNGPGYNEKLFF. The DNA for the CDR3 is TGTGCCAGCTCACCGAACGGGCCAGGATATAATGAAAAACTGTTTTTT.

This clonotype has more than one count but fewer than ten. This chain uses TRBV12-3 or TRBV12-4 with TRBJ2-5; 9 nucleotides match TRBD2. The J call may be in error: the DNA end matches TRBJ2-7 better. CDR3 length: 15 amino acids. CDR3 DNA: TGTGCCAGCAGTCCCGGGACTAGCCCACTCGACGAGCAGTACTTC. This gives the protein CASSPGTSPLDEQYF.

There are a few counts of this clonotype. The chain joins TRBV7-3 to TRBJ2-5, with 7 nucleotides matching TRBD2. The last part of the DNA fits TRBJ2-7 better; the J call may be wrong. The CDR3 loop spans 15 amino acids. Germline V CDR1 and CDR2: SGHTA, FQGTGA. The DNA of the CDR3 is TGTGCCAGCAGCTTAACCGCTAGCGGCTCCTACGAGCAGTACTTC. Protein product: CASSLTASGSYEQYF.

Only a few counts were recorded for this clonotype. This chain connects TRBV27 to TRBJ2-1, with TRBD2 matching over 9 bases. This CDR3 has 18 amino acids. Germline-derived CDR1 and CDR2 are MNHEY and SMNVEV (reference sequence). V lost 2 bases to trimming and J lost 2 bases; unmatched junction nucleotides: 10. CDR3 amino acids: CASSLGSPRLAAYNEQFF. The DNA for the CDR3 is TGTGCCAGCAGTTTAGGTTCTCCTCGACTAGCGGCCTACAATGAGCAGTTCTTC.

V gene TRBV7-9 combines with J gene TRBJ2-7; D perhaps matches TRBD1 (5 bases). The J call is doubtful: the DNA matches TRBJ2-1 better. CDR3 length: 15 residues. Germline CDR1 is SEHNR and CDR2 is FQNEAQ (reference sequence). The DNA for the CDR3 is TGTGCCAGCAGCTTAGAGGGCAGGGTTGGCGGCGAGCAGTTCTTC. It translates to CASSLEGRVGGEQFF.

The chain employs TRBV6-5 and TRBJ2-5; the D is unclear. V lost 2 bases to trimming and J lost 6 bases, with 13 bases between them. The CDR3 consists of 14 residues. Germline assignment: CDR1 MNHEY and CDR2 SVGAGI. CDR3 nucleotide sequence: TGTGCCAGCAGTTACACCCGCGAGCTACAGACCCAGTACTTC. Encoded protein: CASSYTRELQTQYF.

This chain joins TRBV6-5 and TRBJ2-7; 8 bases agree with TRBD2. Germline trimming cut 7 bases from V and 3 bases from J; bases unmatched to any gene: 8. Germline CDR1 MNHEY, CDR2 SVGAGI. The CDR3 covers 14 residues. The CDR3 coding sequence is TGTGCCAGCACCAATCCCGGGACTAGCTACGAGCAGTACTTC. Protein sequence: CASTNPGTSYEQYF.